These 22 T cell receptor beta chains share one sample of origin, sequenced in a study of T cells in Graves' hyperthyroidism and ophthalmopathy. What was amplified from RNA transcripts were TCR beta CDR3 regions. First-round RT-PCR targeting the TCR CDR3 was performed with the HTBI primer set. TCRdb re-derived calls from the multiplex PCR reads in MiXCR, one entry per CDR3 protein. The sample includes hundreds of thousands of distinct CDR3 sequences, roughly 17% seen only once; the top ten take around 17%. The sequencing sample was made of blood. These receptors were taken from a woman younger than 35 with Graves' ophthalmopathy.

The CDR3 bases are TGTGCCAGCAGCCAATTTTTAGCGGGGGGGATCGCGAACACCGGGGAGCTGTTTTTT. Translation: CASSQFLAGGIANTGELFF. The chain joins TRBV3-1 to TRBJ2-2; 11 nucleotides match TRBD2. This CDR3 contains 19 residues. The germline gives CDR1 LGHDT, CDR2 YNNKEL (reference sequence). The junction had 8 bases not matched to a gene; V was cut back by 2 bases and J by 0 bases.

This clonotype was seen a few times. The V call is TRBV7-6, the J call TRBJ2-7, with 9 nucleotides matching TRBD1. The CDR3 has 14 residues. J lost 4 bases, V lost 5 bases, and 6 bases had no gene match. Germline values: CDR1 SGHVS, CDR2 FNYEAQ. DNA for the CDR3: TGTGCCAGCAGCCACGGGGACAGGGTATACGAGCAGTACTTC. Amino acid sequence: CASSHGDRVYEQYF.

This clonotype was recorded at least ten times. This chain uses TRBV9 with TRBJ2-1; 10 positions match TRBD2. Germline V lookup: CDR1 SGDLS, CDR2 YYNGEE. The CDR3 runs 16 residues. J lost 1 base, V lost 0 bases, and 1 base had no gene match. CDR3 nucleotide sequence: TGTGCCAGCAGCGTAGTAGCGGGAGGTTCCTACAATGAGCAGTTCTTC. Protein sequence: CASSVVAGGSYNEQFF. The whole variable domain, remainder taken from reference TRBV9 and TRBJ2-1, is DSGVTQTPKHLITATGQRVTLRCSPRSGDLSVYWYQQSLDQGLQFLIQYYNGEERAKGNILERFSAQQFPDLHSELNLSSLELGDSALYFCASSVVAGGSYNEQFFGPGTRLTVL.

This clonotype came up a few times. This may be a read error: a much more frequent sequence differs by one nucleotide. The J gene is TRBJ2-1, the V gene TRBV7-9, with 14 positions matching TRBD2. Losses at the gene ends were 4 bases for V and 6 bases for J; bases not matched to a gene: 2. In germline, CDR1 is SEHNR, CDR2 FQNEAQ (reference sequence). The CDR3 loop spans 15 amino acids. CDR3 DNA: TGTGCCAGCAGCTCCGGGACTAGCGGGGGCAATGAGCAGTTCTTC. Its translation is CASSSGTSGGNEQFF.

This clonotype was found many times. This chain connects TRBV28 to TRBJ2-3; 8 bases are a match to TRBD2. Germline values: CDR1 MDHEN, CDR2 SYDVKM. The CDR3 consists of 16 residues. V was pared by 5 bases and J by 8 bases, with 15 bases of the junction left unmatched. The CDR3 here is CASSPRDGAREGTQYF. The CDR3 DNA is TGTGCCAGCAGTCCCCGGGACGGCGCTCGGGAGGGTACGCAGTATTTT.

The chain uses TRBV18 and TRBJ2-7, with TRBD2 matching 9 bases. In germline, CDR1 is KGHSH, CDR2 LQKENI. The CDR3 totals 15 residues. J lost 5 bases, V lost 2 bases, and 7 bases had no gene match. CDR3 sequence reads: CASSPNSGSTNEQYF. The CDR3 DNA reads TGTGCCAGCTCACCAAATAGCGGGAGTACCAACGAGCAGTACTTC. Using reference TRBV18 and TRBJ2-7 for the parts outside the CDR3, the full variable domain is NAGVMQNPRHLVRRRGQEARLRCSPMKGHSHVYWYRQLPEEGLKFMVYLQKENIIDESGMPKERFSAEFPKEGPSILRIQQVVRGDSAAYFCASSPNSGSTNEQYFGPGTRLTVT.

This clonotype was picked up many times. This rearrangement joins TRBV20-1 to TRBJ1-2; the D is unclear. Trimming left V 5 bases short and J 8 bases short, with 24 bases between. Germline CDR1 DFQATT, CDR2 SNEGSKA (reference sequence). The CDR3 runs to 15 residues. This CDR3 is CSAAVGSGSSKGYTF. The CDR3 region has the DNA TGCAGTGCTGCTGTTGGTTCGGGGTCCAGTAAGGGCTACACCTTC.

This clonotype came up a few times. V is TRBV3-1 and J is TRBJ1-6, with D possibly being TRBD1 (5 bases). With 4 bases removed from V and 7 bases from J, the gap between germline ends came to 17 bases. This CDR3 comprises 16 residues. Looked up from germline, CDR1 is LGHDT and CDR2 is YNNKEL (reference sequence). As DNA, the CDR3 is TGTGCCAGCAGCCCCCTGGGGGGGGGACCCAATTCACCCCTCCACTTT. Translated: CASSPLGGGPNSPLHF.

This clonotype was seen at least ten times. The V and J genes are TRBV30 and TRBJ2-3; weak D call: TRBD1 (5 bases). Trimming removed 4 bases from V and 2 bases from J, with 10 bases in between. Germline CDR1 GTSNPN, CDR2 SVGIG (reference sequence). This CDR3 region has 13 residues. As DNA, the CDR3 is TGTGCCTGGATCGGACAAGACACAGATACGCAGTATTTT. This encodes CAWIGQDTDTQYF.

This clonotype showed up many times. J is TRBJ2-7 and V is TRBV3-1; D is ambiguous. The V end lost 3 bases, the J end lost 3 bases, and 12 bases lay between the germline ends. This CDR3 has 14 residues. Germline V gene data show CDR1 as LGHDT and CDR2 as YNNKEL (reference sequence). DNA for the CDR3: TGTGCCAGCAGCCACGGCCCGGATTACTACGAGCAGTACTTC. Translated, it gives CASSHGPDYYEQYF.

This clonotype was counted a few times. The chain carries TRBV2 and TRBJ2-2, with 7 bases matching TRBD2. CDR3 length equals 14 residues. V dropped 4 bases and J dropped 3; count of bases not matched to a gene: 2. CDR1 and CDR2 (germline): SNHLY, FYNNEI. Written as DNA, the CDR3 is TGTGCCAGCAGTGGAGCGGGGCACACCGGGGAGCTGTTTTTT. Translating gives CASSGAGHTGELFF.

This clonotype was counted a few times. The chain recombines TRBV5-1 with TRBJ2-3; TRBD2 agrees at 7 bases. The CDR3 totals 16 residues. Looked up from germline, CDR1 is SGHRS and CDR2 is YFSETQ. Trimming removed 4 bases from V and 3 bases from J; junction bases left unmatched: 11. The CDR3 DNA sequence: TGCGCCAGCAGCCCCCTCGGGGGGAGTTTGACAGATACGCAGTATTTT. This gives the protein CASSPLGGSLTDTQYF.

This clonotype was seen many times. This chain joins TRBV3-1 and TRBJ1-2; a possible D gene is TRBD1 (5 bases). CDR1 and CDR2 (germline): LGHDT, YNNKEL (reference sequence). Deletions cut 4 bases from V and 8 bases from J, with 11 bases between. CDR3 length: 12 amino acids. The CDR3 reads CASSRDGVGYTF. The CDR3 DNA follows: TGTGCCAGCAGCCGGGACGGGGTAGGCTACACCTTC. The variable domain in full, completed from reference TRBV3-1 and TRBJ1-2, reads DTAVSQTPKYLVTQMGNDKSIKCEQNLGHDTMYWYKQDSKKFLKIMFSYNNKELIINETVPNRFSPKSPDKAHLNLHINSLELGDSAVYFCASSRDGVGYTFGSGTRLTVV.

Details on this clonotype: Possible read error: a much larger clone is one base away. The chain couples TRBV5-1 to TRBJ2-1, with D possibly matching TRBD2 (6 bases). This CDR3 region has 15 residues. Trimming stripped 3 bases from V and 7 bases from J, with 17 bases between. CDR1 is SGHRS and CDR2 is YFSETQ in the germline V gene. CDR3 residues: CASSSPGLPGNEQFF. The CDR3 DNA follows: TGCGCCAGCAGCTCACCGGGACTTCCCGGAAATGAGCAGTTCTTC.

V is TRBV4-3 and J is TRBJ2-7; 8 positions agree with TRBD1. The CDR3 runs to 15 residues. The V gene end was trimmed by 0 bases and the J gene end by 5 bases; junction bases not matched to a gene: 6. The V gene's germline CDR1 is LGHNA and CDR2 YSLEER. DNA for the CDR3: TGCGCCAGCAGCCAAGAGCCAGGGGGCATCCACGAGCAGTACTTC. This sequence encodes CASSQEPGGIHEQYF.

This clonotype was seen repeatedly, ten times or more. V is TRBV7-9 and J is TRBJ2-1; 7 bases match TRBD1. The CDR3 spans 18 residues. The germline V gene encodes CDR1 SEHNR and CDR2 FQNEAQ (reference sequence). The junction had 18 bases not matched to a gene; V was cut back by 10 bases and J by 0 bases. The CDR3 loop reads CATKDWQGVLSSYNEQFF. The CDR3 nucleotides read TGTGCCACTAAAGATTGGCAGGGGGTGTTGAGCTCCTACAATGAGCAGTTCTTC. Based on the CDR3 plus reference TRBV7-9 and TRBJ2-1, the full variable domain is DTGVSQNPRHKITKRGQNVTFRCDPISEHNRLYWYRQTLGQGPEFLTYFQNEAQLEKSRLLSDRFSAERPKGSFSTLEIQRTEQGDSAMYLCATKDWQGVLSSYNEQFFGPGTRLTVL.

In this sample, this clonotype turned up many times. V gene TRBV20-1 combines with J gene TRBJ2-5; 13 bases match TRBD2. The CDR3 length is 16 residues. J gave up 5 bases and V 3 bases, and 9 bases lay outside the gene matches. CDR1 and CDR2 (germline): DFQATT, SNEGSKA (reference sequence). CDR3: CSASCPETSGGETQYF. CDR3 sequence (DNA): TGCAGTGCTAGCTGTCCTGAGACTAGCGGGGGGGAGACCCAGTACTTC.

The rearrangement joins TRBV5-5 to TRBJ2-1, with 7 bases that match TRBD1. CDR1 is SGHKS, CDR2 YYEKEE, per germline (reference sequence). Losses at the gene ends were 1 base for V and 5 bases for J; bases not matched to a gene: 6. This CDR3 contains 15 residues. CDR3 DNA sequence: TGTGCCAGCAGCTTGACCGGGACAGCGAACAATGAGCAGTTCTTC. It yields the protein CASSLTGTANNEQFF.

This clonotype has only a few counts. This rearrangement joins TRBV19 to TRBJ2-7; D not resolved. From germline, CDR1 is LNHDA and CDR2 SQIVND (reference sequence). Trimming shortened V by 3 bases and J by 5 bases, and 20 bases separated the two germline ends. The CDR3 runs 16 residues. CDR3 bases: TGTGCCAGTAGTATCGGCCAGGTCGTCCCCTTCAACGAGCAGTACTTC. It translates to CASSIGQVVPFNEQYF.

The CDR3 nucleotides are TGCAGCGTTGATTTACAGGGGCAGAACACCGGGGAGCTGTTTTTT. Protein sequence: CSVDLQGQNTGELFF. V is TRBV29-1 and J is TRBJ2-2, with 7 positions matching TRBD1. There are 15 residues in the CDR3. Trimming took 3 bases from V and 1 from J; bases not matched to a gene: 5. From germline, CDR1 is SQVTM and CDR2 ANQGSEA.

This clonotype was detected many times. The CDR3 sequence is CASSDGRAGSTEAFF. The CDR3 DNA sequence: TGTGCCAGCAGTGACGGGCGGGCAGGAAGCACTGAAGCTTTCTTT. The V call is TRBV6-4, the J call TRBJ1-1; no clear D. The CDR3 contains 15 residues. Germline CDR1 MRHNA, CDR2 SNTAGT. The V end lost 2 bases, the J end lost 4 bases, and 14 bases lay between the germline ends.

In nucleotides, the CDR3 is TGTGCCAGCAGCCAAGCACGTTTAGCGGGAGCTGGCAATGAGCAGTTCTTC. Amino acids: CASSQARLAGAGNEQFF. The chain joins TRBV14 to TRBJ2-1, with TRBD2 identical over 9 bases. Trimming took 1 base from V and 6 from J; bases not matched to a gene: 10. Germline V gene data show CDR1 as SGHDN and CDR2 as FVKESK. CDR3 size: 17 residues.